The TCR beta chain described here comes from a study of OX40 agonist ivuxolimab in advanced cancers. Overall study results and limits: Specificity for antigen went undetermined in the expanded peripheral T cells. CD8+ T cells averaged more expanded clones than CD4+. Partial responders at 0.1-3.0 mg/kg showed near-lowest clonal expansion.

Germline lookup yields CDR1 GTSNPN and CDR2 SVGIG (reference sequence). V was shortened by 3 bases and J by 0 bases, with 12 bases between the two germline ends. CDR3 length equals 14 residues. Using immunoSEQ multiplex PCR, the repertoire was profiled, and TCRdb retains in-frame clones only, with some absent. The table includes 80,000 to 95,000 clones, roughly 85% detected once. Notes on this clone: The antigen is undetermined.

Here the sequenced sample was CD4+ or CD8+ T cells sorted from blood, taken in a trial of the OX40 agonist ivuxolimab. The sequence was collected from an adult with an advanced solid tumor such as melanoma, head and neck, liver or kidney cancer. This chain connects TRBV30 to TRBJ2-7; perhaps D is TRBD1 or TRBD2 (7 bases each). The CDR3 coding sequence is TGTGCCTGGAGGGGGGGGGACAGCTCCTACGAGCAGTACTTC. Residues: CAWRGGDSSYEQYF.